This T cell receptor (beta chain) came from a study of control samples from healthy donors and cancer patients. CDR1 MGHDK and CDR2 SYGVNS come from the germline V gene. J was trimmed by 3 bases and V by 6 bases; bases with no gene match: 4. The CDR3 is 14 amino acids. TCRdb's copy holds only in-frame clones and misses some; the assay was immunoSEQ multiplex PCR. This sample's table has about 200,000 clones. J is TRBJ2-3 and V is TRBV25-1; 9 nucleotides line up with TRBD1. The sequence was collected from a woman aged 25 to 39 in good health. Sequencing was carried out using blood. This chain's CDR3 is CASSRDRETDTQYF. CDR3 coding DNA: TGTGCCAGCAGCCGGGACAGGGAGACAGATACGCAGTATTTT.